One and the same sample provided the 27 T cell receptor beta chains below, sequenced in a study of T-cell reconstitution after alpha-beta-depleted transplantation in children. TCRbeta library preparation incorporated unique molecular identifiers. TCRdb redid the calling of the PCR reads with MiXCR, one entry per CDR3 protein. Of roughly 100,000 distinct CDR3 sequences in the sample, about 8% were seen once. The sequenced sample was PBMCs, obtained before TCRalphabeta/CD19-depleted stem cell transplant. The source is a boy aged 2-15 years with acute lymphoblastic leukemia, due to receive a stem cell transplant.

This clonotype was counted only a few times. The chain joins TRBV21-1 to TRBJ1-4. TRBV21-1 represents a pseudogene. The CDR3 loop spans 14 amino acids. In DNA, the CDR3 is TGTGCCAGCAGCAAATGGTCGCCAGCTCGGAAACTGTTTTTT. This codes for CASSKWSPARKLFF.

In this sample, this clonotype turned up a few times. The chain carries TRBV13 and TRBJ1-6; D gene ambiguous. CDR1 and CDR2 (germline): PRHDT, FYEKMQ (reference sequence). The V and J ends lost 3 bases and 7 bases respectively, with 4 bases between them. This CDR3 comprises 12 residues. The CDR3 DNA reads TGTGCCAGCAGCTTCGGGAATTCACCCCTCCACTTT. Encoded protein: CASSFGNSPLHF.

This clonotype appeared a few times. This chain connects TRBV4-1 to TRBJ1-2; D is uncertain. The CDR3 spans 14 residues. Germline-derived CDR1 and CDR2 are MGHRA and YSYEKL. V lost 4 bases and J lost 7, with 16 bases in between. DNA for the CDR3: TGCGCCAGCAGCCCCCTCAGAGGGAACGGTGGCTACACCTTC. It yields the protein CASSPLRGNGGYTF.

This clonotype was detected a few times. The chain uses TRBV19 and TRBJ1-1, with 8 bases identical to TRBD1. The CDR3 runs 14 residues. The V and J ends lost 4 bases and 5 bases, in that order; junction bases with no gene match: 6. Germline loops: CDR1 LNHDA, CDR2 SQIVND (reference sequence). DNA for the CDR3: TGTGCCAGTAGTAACCAGGGGGCGGTGACTGAAGCTTTCTTT. Encoded protein: CASSNQGAVTEAFF.

About this clonotype: Just one base apart from a much larger clone, this may be a read error. This rearrangement joins TRBV20-1 to TRBJ1-5; a possible D gene is TRBD1 (5 bases). The CDR3 loop spans 16 amino acids. CDR1 is DFQATT, CDR2 SNEGSKA, per germline (reference sequence). In DNA, the CDR3 is TGCACTGCTAGCGCGACAGAAGGTTCTAGCAATCAGCCCCAGCATTTT. This codes for CTASATEGSSNQPQHF.

The chain links TRBV20-1 to TRBJ2-2, with 7 bases aligning to TRBD2. CDR3 size: 12 residues. The junction had 2 bases not matched to a gene; V was cut back by 5 bases and J by 5 bases. Germline CDR1 is DFQATT and CDR2 is SNEGSKA (reference sequence). CDR3 nucleotide sequence: TGCAGTGCTTCCGGGGGGACCGGGGAGCTGTTTTTT. Its protein product is CSASGGTGELFF.

The rearrangement links TRBV7-3 to TRBJ2-1, with 7 bases aligning to TRBD2. Germline values: CDR1 SGHTA, CDR2 FQGTGA. The ends lost 7 bases at V and 5 bases at J; junction bases unmatched: 8. The length of the CDR3 is 14 residues. The CDR3 loop reads CASTGGGGDNEQFF. CDR3 in DNA: TGTGCCAGCACTGGGGGGGGAGGGGACAATGAGCAGTTCTTC.

This clonotype was detected ten times or more. V and J are TRBV7-6 and TRBJ1-5; D not resolved. V was clipped by 3 bases and J by 2 bases, with 5 bases between them. The germline CDR1 and CDR2 sequences are SGHVS and FNYEAQ. The CDR3 loop spans 13 amino acids. The DNA for the CDR3 is TGTGCCAGCAGCTTTGGGGGCAATCAGCCCCAGCATTTT. Residues: CASSFGGNQPQHF.

V and J are TRBV5-1 and TRBJ2-7; 7 bases are shared with TRBD2. The CDR3 consists of 15 residues. Germline CDR1 is SGHRS and CDR2 is YFSETQ. V shed 6 bases and J 6 bases; nucleotides not matched to a gene: 15. CDR3 sequence (DNA): TGCGCCAGCACCATCAAAGGGAGGGAGGGAGGCGAGCAGTACTTC. Its protein product is CASTIKGREGGEQYF.

The chain has TRBV2 and TRBJ1-4, with 12 nucleotides matching TRBD1. The CDR3 is made up of 14 amino acids. J was trimmed by 8 bases and V by 6 bases; bases with no gene match: 4. Germline CDR1 reads SNHLY; CDR2 reads FYNNEI. This chain's CDR3 is CASRGDRGREKLFF. The CDR3 bases are TGTGCCAGCAGGGGGGACAGGGGGCGAGAAAAACTGTTTTTT.

The chain combines TRBV6-6 with TRBJ1-1, with 9 bases identical to TRBD1. Trimming took 9 bases from V and 1 from J; bases not matched to a gene: 3. The CDR3 totals 13 residues. Looked up from germline, CDR1 is MNHNY and CDR2 is SVGAGI (reference sequence). CDR3 DNA: TGTGCCAGTACAGGGGGCAAGAACACTGAAGCTTTCTTT. Encoded protein: CASTGGKNTEAFF.

This clonotype was found a few times. In DNA, the CDR3 is TGTGCCAGCTCACTCCGGGACACTTCCTACGAGCAGTACTTC. This sequence encodes CASSLRDTSYEQYF. The chain has TRBV18 and TRBJ2-7, with D possibly matching TRBD1 (6 bases). Trimming pared 4 bases from V and 1 base from J, leaving 11 bases between. The CDR3 consists of 14 residues. Germline assignment: CDR1 KGHSH and CDR2 LQKENI.

In its sample, this clonotype was seen once. CDR3 sequence reads: CSARDGALAGGRHEQFF. The DNA for the CDR3 is TGCAGTGCTAGAGATGGGGCGCTGGCGGGGGGACGGCATGAGCAGTTCTTC. The V call is TRBV20-1, the J call TRBJ2-1, with 8 bases identical to TRBD2. CDR1 and CDR2 from the germline V gene are DFQATT and SNEGSKA (reference sequence). The CDR3 runs to 17 residues. After removal of 0 bases from V and 8 bases from J, the junction contained 15 bases not matched to a gene.

This clonotype was seen ten or more times. The rearrangement joins TRBV7-2 to TRBJ2-1, with a weak D call TRBD1 (6 bases). V was cut by 6 bases and J by 10 bases, with 25 bases left in between. Germline CDR1 SGHTA, CDR2 FQGNSA. The CDR3 consists of 16 residues. The CDR3 region has the DNA TGTGCCAGCAGTTCTACCCAGGGGCCCCGTGGAGCGGAGCAGTTCTTC. This translates into CASSSTQGPRGAEQFF.

This clonotype was recorded a few times. The chain uses TRBV27 and TRBJ1-2; TRBD1 matches 9 bases. The CDR3 runs 14 residues. The trim removed 8 bases at V and 2 bases at J, leaving 6 bases unmatched. Germline lookup yields CDR1 MNHEY and CDR2 SMNVEV (reference sequence). The CDR3 protein is CASGHRGRNYGYTF. CDR3 bases: TGTGCCAGCGGCCACAGGGGGCGGAACTATGGCTACACCTTC.

The chain links TRBV3-1 to TRBJ1-6; D not resolved. Deletions cut 2 bases from V and 4 bases from J, with 9 bases between. This CDR3 spans 15 amino acids. Germline CDR1 reads LGHDT; CDR2 reads YNNKEL (reference sequence). The CDR3 spells CASSQHLGYNSPLHF. The CDR3 DNA sequence: TGTGCCAGCAGCCAACATCTCGGATATAATTCACCCCTCCACTTT. Using reference TRBV3-1 and TRBJ1-6 for the parts outside the CDR3, the full variable domain is DTAVSQTPKYLVTQMGNDKSIKCEQNLGHDTMYWYKQDSKKFLKIMFSYNNKELIINETVPNRFSPKSPDKAHLNLHINSLELGDSAVYFCASSQHLGYNSPLHFGNGTRLTVT.

This clonotype occurred many times. This rearrangement joins TRBV4-2 to TRBJ2-7; no firm D call. Trimming cost V 1 base and J 2 bases, with 9 bases left between them. This CDR3 spans 14 amino acids. Per the germline V gene, CDR1 is LGHNA and CDR2 is YNFKEQ. The CDR3 sequence is CASSQGGSPYEQYF. Written as DNA, the CDR3 is TGTGCCAGCAGCCAAGGTGGCAGTCCCTACGAGCAGTACTTC.

This clonotype was detected ten times or more. The V call is TRBV28, the J call TRBJ1-2; D gene ambiguous. Deletions cut 2 bases from V and 8 bases from J, with 9 bases between. The germline CDR1 and CDR2 sequences are MDHEN and SYDVKM. This CDR3 contains 12 residues. CDR3 sequence reads: CASSLGKGGYTF. The CDR3, as DNA: TGTGCCAGCAGTTTAGGTAAAGGCGGCTACACCTTC.

A few counts support this clonotype. V and J are TRBV5-1 and TRBJ2-2, with unresolved D. V was trimmed by 4 bases and J by 5 bases, leaving 9 bases between them. Germline V CDR1 and CDR2: SGHRS, YFSETQ. The CDR3 length is 13 residues. CDR3 DNA: TGCGCCAGCAGCCGATCAGAGACCGGGGAGCTGTTTTTT. It specifies CASSRSETGELFF.

This clonotype was counted between two and nine times. The chain links TRBV6-2 or TRBV6-3 to TRBJ2-7; TRBD1 matches at 9 bases. V lost 2 bases and J lost 5; bases outside the gene matches: 10. In germline, CDR1 is MNHEY, CDR2 SVGEGT. The CDR3 runs 16 residues. Here the CDR3 DNA reads TGTGCCAGCAGTTACCTTATGGACAGGGGTTCCGACGAGCAGTACTTC. Its translation: CASSYLMDRGSDEQYF.

The chain joins TRBV20-1 to TRBJ1-5, with D tentatively TRBD1 (5 bases). Germline loops: CDR1 DFQATT, CDR2 SNEGSKA (reference sequence). CDR3 length: 14 amino acids. V was cut by 5 bases and J by 2 bases, with 13 bases left in between. CDR3 amino acids: CSASPGGRNQPQHF. DNA of the CDR3: TGCAGTGCTTCCCCGGGGGGACGCAATCAGCCCCAGCATTTT.

This clonotype was detected ten times or more. The chain uses TRBV5-5 and TRBJ2-5, with a tentative D call TRBD1 (6 bases). CDR1 is SGHKS and CDR2 is YYEKEE in the germline V gene (reference sequence). The CDR3 sequence is 14 residues long. V was trimmed by 4 bases and J by 3 bases, leaving 13 bases between them. CDR3 loop: CASSPTGQEETQYF. The CDR3 nucleotides read TGTGCCAGCAGCCCAACAGGGCAGGAAGAGACCCAGTACTTC.

The sample holds many counts of this clonotype. The V gene is TRBV6-1, the J gene TRBJ2-7; D is tentatively TRBD1 or TRBD2 (5 bases each). Looked up from germline, CDR1 is MNHNS and CDR2 is SASEGT. CDR3 length: 15 residues. The V and J ends lost 1 base and 0 bases respectively, with 10 bases between them. The CDR3 DNA is TGTGCCAGCAGTGAAGGGGTTGGGACCTCCTACGAGCAGTACTTC. Amino acid sequence: CASSEGVGTSYEQYF.

Many counts were recorded for this clonotype. The rearrangement links TRBV4-2 to TRBJ2-3; D not certain. CDR3 length: 17 residues. Trimming took 0 bases from V and 0 from J, leaving 13 bases between them. CDR1 is LGHNA and CDR2 is YNFKEQ in the germline V gene. This CDR3 is CASSQDTTEPSTDTQYF. The CDR3 nucleotides read TGTGCCAGCAGCCAAGATACGACGGAGCCCAGCACAGATACGCAGTATTTT.

This clonotype was observed many times. The rearrangement joins TRBV7-2 to TRBJ2-3; no firm D call. The CDR3 totals 15 residues. The V end was cut by 5 bases, the J end by 4 bases, with 16 bases between. Germline V gives CDR1 SGHTA, CDR2 FQGNSA. CDR3 amino acids: CASSPTVNGADTQYF. DNA of the CDR3: TGTGCCAGCAGCCCTACGGTAAATGGTGCAGATACGCAGTATTTT.

This clonotype was seen ten or more times. CDR3 in amino acids: CASSLALRSTDTQYF. CDR3 bases: TGCGCCAGCAGCCTAGCACTTCGTAGCACAGATACGCAGTATTTT. The chain joins TRBV4-3 to TRBJ2-3; D ambiguous. This CDR3 contains 15 residues. Per germline, CDR1 LGHNA and CDR2 YSLEER. V lost 4 bases and J lost 0, with 11 bases in between.

This clonotype occurred a few times. The chain uses TRBV7-8 and TRBJ1-4, with D uncertain. Germline V CDR1 and CDR2: SGHVS, FQNEAQ. The germline V and J ends were trimmed by 1 base and 17 bases, with 14 bases remaining between them. This CDR3 region has 12 residues. The CDR3 sequence: CASSLEVGLRFF. In nucleotides, the CDR3 is TGTGCCAGCAGCTTAGAGGTTGGGCTACGTTTTTTT.